This TCR beta chain comes out of a study of T cells in Graves' hyperthyroidism and ophthalmopathy (dated 2019 in TCRdb). Turning to the overall study: Peripheral blood was sampled at the time of initial diagnosis, prior to any treatment. TCR V-J signatures able to tell the groups apart were searched for in a discovery cohort of more than 90 patients, of whom 43 had Graves' ophthalmopathy and 57 had stable Graves' hyperthyroidism. Prospective prediction of ophthalmopathy was tested in an independent validation cohort consisting of about 20 hyperthyroidism patients and approximately 16 patients who later progressed to ophthalmopathy. The 85 to 100 discovery patients were randomly split 7:3 into training and test sets. Thyroid tissue and blood T-cell repertoires from several Graves' hyperthyroidism patients were also compared in the study. After sampling, hyperthyroidism patients received methimazole starting at 30 mg daily, and ophthalmopathy patients received high-dose intravenous methylprednisolone. According to the paper, TCR Vbeta CDR3 sequencing was carried out on 135 peripheral blood samples, which came from approximately 41 ophthalmopathy, some 73 hyperthyroidism and approximately 17 progressor patients.

Stable Graves' hyperthyroidism was defined as no progression to ophthalmopathy during 18 months of follow-up. Hyperthyroidism patients were newly diagnosed, with disease duration under 2 months, and aged 18 to 65 years. Exclusion was applied to patients with uncontrolled infections, other autoimmune diseases, pregnancy or lactation. Clinical symptoms, serum thyroxine and TRAb, thyroid ultrasound, and orbital computed tomography formed the basis for the diagnoses. PBMCs were separated from 8 to 10 ml of fresh peripheral blood using Ficoll-Paque density gradient centrifugation. Total RNA was extracted with Trizol reagent, and quality was checked on an Agilent 2100 Bioanalyzer. This clonotype was found many times. Its antigen has not been determined. No clone much larger than this one lies a single base away; base qualities are absent. Beyond this particular receptor, the publication reports: In cross-validation, a model built on a 13 V-J signature told ophthalmopathy apart from stable hyperthyroidism with just under 90% sensitivity and roughly 83% specificity, and in testing the same model reached 80%/75%. Sample size was not statistically predetermined, and blinding of investigators to group allocation was not performed. Most expanded thyroid clonotypes (frequency above 0.001) were also found in blood, which suggests that blood repertoires may mirror thyroid immune responses. In validation, the model predicted progression to ophthalmopathy with roughly 66% sensitivity and about 73% specificity, a median of about six months before onset.

Amplification of TCR beta CDR3 regions was carried out from RNA transcripts. The first round of RT-PCR for the TCR CDR3 was performed with the HTBI primer set and the Qiagen OneStep RT-PCR kit. Libraries were constructed in a second round of multiplex PCR, after which size selection and purification were performed. Paired-end sequencing of the libraries was performed with 100 bp reads on an Illumina HiSeq2000. Regarding the original processing steps: SOAPnuke was used to process the raw data, throwing out any read that contained adapters or uncalled bases, had a mean Phred below 15, or lacked an exact constant-primer or identifier match. High-quality paired reads were merged with COPE v1.2.5, and unique nucleotide sequences were defined as clonotypes. MiTCR v1.1 was used to align the clonotypes against IMGT TRBV, TRBD and TRBJ reference segments. Analysis was restricted to V-J combinations with a frequency above 0.0001, which covered over 98% of repertoires. The TCS score was defined as F50 (clonal expansion) divided by E x V (chaos), with BLOSUM62-based TCRdist calculated between CDR3 peptides within each V-J. Welch's t-statistics and random forest reduced approximately 520 V-J features to 10 to 15, which were used in a naive Bayes classifier (R e1071). TCRdb trimmed public reads at Q25 via fastp, called clones via MiXCR and kept in-frame beta chains. Identical CDR3 protein sequences are pooled into one entry, listed with their most common genes and DNA. The V and J calls, along with clone size, are taken from TCRdb and not from the paper's own processing. For this sample the table gives fewer than 900,000 distinct CDR3 sequences, of which over 15% were detected only once. The top ten constitute approximately 8% of the sample.

This sequence originates from a man between 18 and 35 years old with Graves' hyperthyroidism. Sequencing was carried out using blood.

The DNA is TGTGCCAGCAGTACCGGGACGGAAAACTACGAGCAGTACTTC. It encodes CASSTGTENYEQYF. The V and J genes are TRBV28 and TRBJ2-7; the D gene assignment is perhaps TRBD1 or TRBD2, with each matching 5 bases. The CDR3 runs 14 amino acids, cysteine and phenylalanine included. This entry keeps only the CDR3 DNA: 42 bases, framed from base 1. Based on the germline V gene, the CDR1 and CDR2 sequences are MDHEN and SYDVKM. Trimming at the junction amounts to 5 bases on V and 3 bases on J, and the germline ends lie 14 bases apart.